These 2 T cell receptor beta chains came from one sample sequenced in a study of blood T cell repertoires in COVID-19. Clones were read by immunoSEQ multiplex PCR, and TCRdb kept only the in-frame ones, dropping some. The table shows roughly 150,000 clones, with roughly 80% occurring only once. The sample was peripheral blood. The source of these receptors is a man aged 55 to 70 with acute or convalescent COVID-19.

V is TRBV5-1 and J is TRBJ1-4; D call uncertain. Germline V lookup: CDR1 SGHRS, CDR2 YFSETQ. This CDR3 region has 18 residues. V lost 3 bases, J lost 2 bases, and 20 bases lay in between. CDR3 sequence: CASSSDGLAGLTNEKLFF. CDR3 coding DNA: TGCGCCAGCAGCTCGGACGGCCTCGCGGGTTTGACTAATGAAAAACTGTTTTTT.

This chain links TRBV5-6 with TRBJ1-2; 7 nucleotides match TRBD1. CDR1 and CDR2 (germline): SGHDT, YYEEEE. The J segment lost 5 bases and the V segment lost 3 bases, leaving 13 bases of the junction unmatched. CDR3 length: 16 amino acids. CDR3 nucleotides: TGTGCCAGCAGCTCGGGGTACGGGACAGTTGGGTATGGCTACACCTTC. Translation: CASSSGYGTVGYGYTF.